The rows below give T cell receptor beta chains drawn from one sample of a study of shared clonotypes between healthy human individuals. Sequenced by immunoSEQ multiplex PCR; TCRdb stores in-frame clones only, minus some. This table holds 900,000 to 1,200,000 clones, approximately 80% found once. The sample taken for sequencing was memory CD4+ T cells from PBMCs. The origin of the receptors is a man aged 18 to 29 in good health. Some clones in this sample may be carry-over from other donors' samples. Each CDR3 is given with its conserved first and last residue. A D gene is named only where the DNA matches it firmly. Size is stated for part of the rows, as once, few or many counts, or as a class when the clone is expanded.

clone size,V gene,J gene,D gene,CDR3 length,CDR3 protein,CDR3 DNA
-,TRBV7-3,TRBJ2-5,-,14,CASSLTAVKETQYF,TGTGCCAGCAGCTTAACGGCAGTAAAAGAGACCCAGTACTTC
-,TRBV7-9,TRBJ1-2,-,13,CASSPGPGYGYTF,TGTGCCAGCAGCCCAGGACCGGGCTATGGCTACACCTTC
-,TRBV10-3,TRBJ2-5,-,15,CAISPGSGGRETQYF,TGTGCCATCAGTCCGGGAAGCGGAGGACGAGAGACCCAGTACTTC
few,TRBV19,TRBJ1-2,-,13,CASSIWPVYGYTF,TGTGCCAGTAGTATCTGGCCGGTCTATGGCTACACCTTC
-,TRBV10-3,TRBJ2-3,-,16,CAVSESGLGGTDTQYF,TGTGCCGTCAGTGAGTCCGGGCTGGGTGGGACAGATACGCAGTATTTT
-,TRBV27,TRBJ1-5,-,13,CASSGTASGPQHF,TGTGCCAGCAGCGGGACGGCGTCGGGACCCCAGCATTTT
-,TRBV7-6,TRBJ2-2,TRBD2,16,CASSFGLAGDTGELFF,TGTGCCAGCAGCTTCGGACTAGCGGGAGATACCGGGGAGCTGTTTTTT
-,TRBV30,TRBJ1-2,-,14,CAWTAGDGNYGYTF,TGTGCCTGGACCGCAGGGGACGGGAACTATGGCTACACCTTC
-,TRBV7-2,TRBJ1-5,-,15,CASSLAPDGTEPQHF,TGTGCCAGCAGCTTAGCCCCTGACGGAACGGAGCCCCAGCATTTT
-,TRBV7-9,TRBJ2-7,-,15,CASSLAGGWSYEQYF,TGTGCCAGCAGCTTAGCCGGGGGTTGGAGCTACGAGCAGTACTTC
-,TRBV7-9,TRBJ1-5,-,15,CASSLSGARGQPQHF,TGTGCCAGCAGCTTATCAGGGGCGCGGGGTCAGCCCCAGCATTTT
-,TRBV29-1,TRBJ2-3,-,14,CSAAPRGVTDTQYF,TGCAGCGCCGCCCCCAGGGGCGTAACAGATACGCAGTATTTT
-,TRBV7-9,TRBJ2-2,-,16,CASSRTAIPNTGELFF,TGTGCCAGCAGCCGGACGGCCATTCCGAACACCGGGGAGCTGTTTTTT
-,TRBV28,TRBJ2-5,TRBD2,16,CASSSPGGGEEGTQYF,TGTGCCAGCAGTTCTCCTGGCGGGGGAGAGGAGGGGACCCAGTACTTC
-,TRBV5-1,TRBJ2-1,TRBD2,18,CASSPFWTSDRPGGEQFF,TGCGCCAGCAGCCCTTTTTGGACTAGCGACCGTCCTGGGGGTGAGCAGTTCTTC